This T cell receptor beta chain was retrieved from a study of shared clonotypes between healthy human individuals. A 200 ng quantity of DNA, 25,000 to 30,000 T cell genomes, went into the sorted-subset replicate PCRs. TCRdb's table, derived via immunoSEQ multiplex PCR, lists solely in-frame clones and lacks some. In the table there are around 2.1 million clones, under 97% of which are singletons. Concerning this clone itself: The antigen is undetermined.

Study-level points and caveats: Genetic and exposure-history diversity was limited by the small donor number. A handful of donors had 5% to 6.5% of their naive CD4 clonotypes in common.

V dropped 5 bases and J dropped 4 bases, with 12 bases sitting between them. This CDR3 spans 14 amino acids. Germline CDR1 is SGHNT and CDR2 is YENEEA. The specimen sequenced was naive CD4+ T cells sorted from blood. The sample's subset: CD45RA+ positively selected. The TCR comes from a young man in good health. The chain has TRBV11-3 and TRBJ2-1; D is tentatively TRBD1 or TRBD2 (5 bases each). Here the CDR3 DNA reads TGTGCCAGCAGCAATACCGGGACGTACAATGAGCAGTTCTTC. Encoded protein: CASSNTGTYNEQFF.